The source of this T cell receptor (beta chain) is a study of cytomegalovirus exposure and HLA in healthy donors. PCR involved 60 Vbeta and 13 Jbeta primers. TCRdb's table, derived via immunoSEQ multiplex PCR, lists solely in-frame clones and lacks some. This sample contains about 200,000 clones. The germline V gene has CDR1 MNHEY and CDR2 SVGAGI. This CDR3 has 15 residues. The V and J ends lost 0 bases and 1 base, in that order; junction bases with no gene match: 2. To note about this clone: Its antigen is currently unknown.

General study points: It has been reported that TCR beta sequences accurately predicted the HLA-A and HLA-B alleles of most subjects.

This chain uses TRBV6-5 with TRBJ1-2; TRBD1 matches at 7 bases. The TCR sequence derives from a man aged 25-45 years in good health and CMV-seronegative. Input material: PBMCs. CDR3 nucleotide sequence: TGTGCCAGCAGTTACTCGTGGGACAGTAACTATGGCTACACCTTC. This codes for CASSYSWDSNYGYTF.